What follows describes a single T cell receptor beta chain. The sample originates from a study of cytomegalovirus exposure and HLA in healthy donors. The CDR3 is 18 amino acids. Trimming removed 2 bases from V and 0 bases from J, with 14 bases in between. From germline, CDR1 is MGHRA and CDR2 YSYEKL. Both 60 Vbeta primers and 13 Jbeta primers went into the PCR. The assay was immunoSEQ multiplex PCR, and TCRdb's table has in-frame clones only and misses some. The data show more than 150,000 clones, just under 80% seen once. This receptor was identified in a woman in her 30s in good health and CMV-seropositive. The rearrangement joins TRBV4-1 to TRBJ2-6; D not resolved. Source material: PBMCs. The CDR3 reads CASSQRTGGDSGANVLTF. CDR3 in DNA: TGCGCCAGCAGCCAACGAACCGGCGGTGACTCTGGGGCCAACGTCCTGACTTTC.